Reported below is one T cell receptor beta chain. Its antigen remains unidentified. Between the trimmed V and J ends, which lost 6 bases and 0 bases, there was a span of 8 bases. The CDR3 is 14 amino acids. The data were taken from a study of T cell repertoires in cytomegalovirus infection. Overall study context: Based on public TCR beta signatures, there were indications of CMV infection and of a matching HLA type. Study findings and constraints: Cumulative public TCR beta family frequency identified CMV carriers with the relevant HLA. Within the response measured ex vivo, HLA-C-restricted CMV-specific TCR beta clonotypes were dominant.

TCRdb reanalysed the reads using MiXCR and keeps one entry per CDR3 protein. Of over 200,000 distinct CDR3 sequences in the sample, approximately 15% were seen once. The chain is built from TRBV12-3 or TRBV12-4 and TRBJ2-2; TRBD2 might be the D (6 bases). Sequencing was carried out using PBMCs. This TCR came from a human donor in good health (CMV status not recorded). Some clones in this sample may be carry-over from other donors' samples. This CDR3 is CASRGTSNTGELFF. The CDR3 region has the DNA TGTGCCAGCAGAGGGACTTCGAACACCGGGGAGCTGTTTTTT.